Detailed here is one TCR beta chain. This sample was taken from a study of blood T cell repertoires in COVID-19. On the study more broadly: The United States, Italy and Spain were the sources of the acute and convalescent COVID-19 samples. Sources were T cells, B-cell-depleted T cells, or PBMCs; the material itself was cDNA or gDNA.

Germline assignment: CDR1 SQVTM and CDR2 ANQGSEA. V gave up 4 bases and J gave up 5 bases, with 15 bases separating them. CDR3 length equals 14 residues. Original data processing: Reference gene primer amplification gave nucleated cell count estimates. Sequencing was performed with immunoSEQ multiplex PCR; in TCRdb, only in-frame clones are kept and a portion is missing. V, J and clone size were drawn from that table, and D and trimming were deduced from the DNA. The sample includes hundreds of thousands of clones, roughly four fifths of them seen just once. The chain combines TRBV29-1 with TRBJ1-5; no firm D call. The sample consisted of peripheral blood. The source is a woman in her forties or fifties with acute or convalescent COVID-19. The CDR3 here is CSVGSTEKDQPQHF. The CDR3 bases are TGCAGCGTTGGATCGACGGAGAAAGATCAGCCCCAGCATTTT.